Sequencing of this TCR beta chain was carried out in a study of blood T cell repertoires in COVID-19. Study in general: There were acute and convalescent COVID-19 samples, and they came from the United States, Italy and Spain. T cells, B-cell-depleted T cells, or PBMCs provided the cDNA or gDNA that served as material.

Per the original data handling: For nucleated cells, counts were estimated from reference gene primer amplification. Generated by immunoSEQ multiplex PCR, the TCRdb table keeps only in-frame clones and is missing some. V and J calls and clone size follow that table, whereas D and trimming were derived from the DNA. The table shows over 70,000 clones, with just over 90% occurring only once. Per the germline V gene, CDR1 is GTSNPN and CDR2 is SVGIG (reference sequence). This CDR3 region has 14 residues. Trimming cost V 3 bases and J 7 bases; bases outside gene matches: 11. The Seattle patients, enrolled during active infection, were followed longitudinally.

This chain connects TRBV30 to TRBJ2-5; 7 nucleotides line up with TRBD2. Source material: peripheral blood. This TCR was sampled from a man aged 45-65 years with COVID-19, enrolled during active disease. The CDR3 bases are TGTGCCTGGAGGGTAGCGGGTGGGGTGGGGACCCAGTACTTC. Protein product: CAWRVAGGVGTQYF.